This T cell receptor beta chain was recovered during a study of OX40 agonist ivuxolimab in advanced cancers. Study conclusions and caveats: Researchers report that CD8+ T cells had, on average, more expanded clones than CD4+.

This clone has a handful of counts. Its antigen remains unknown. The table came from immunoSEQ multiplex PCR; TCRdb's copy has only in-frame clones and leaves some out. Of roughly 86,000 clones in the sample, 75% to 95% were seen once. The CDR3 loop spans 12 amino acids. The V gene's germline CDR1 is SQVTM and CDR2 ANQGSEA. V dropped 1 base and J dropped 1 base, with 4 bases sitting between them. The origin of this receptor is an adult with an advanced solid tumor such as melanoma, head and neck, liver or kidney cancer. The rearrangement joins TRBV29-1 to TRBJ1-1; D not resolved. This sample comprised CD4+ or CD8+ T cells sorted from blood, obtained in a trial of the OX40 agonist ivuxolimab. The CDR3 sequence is CSVEVPNTEAFF. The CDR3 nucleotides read TGCAGCGTTGAAGTACCGAACACTGAAGCTTTCTTT.